Below, 9 T cell receptor beta chains from the same sample are listed, as sequenced in a study of cytomegalovirus exposure and HLA in healthy donors. PCR used 60 Vbeta primers and 13 Jbeta primers. Sequencing used immunoSEQ multiplex PCR; TCRdb keeps in-frame clones, though not all of them. The sample holds some 150,000 clones, 76% seen once. The sequenced material came from PBMCs. These receptors all come from a man in his 60s in good health and CMV-seronegative.

As to this clone: One end of the junction is discordant with germline, which a read error may explain. CDR3 nucleotides: TGTGCCAGCAGCTTATACTTGGACGGGAATTGGGACTTC. Its protein product is CASSLYLDGNWDF. This chain links TRBV7-6 with TRBJ2-5; the D gene is possibly TRBD2 (5 bases). CDR3 length equals 13 residues. The germline V gene has CDR1 SGHVS and CDR2 FNYEAQ.

This chain connects TRBV18 to TRBJ2-2; the D is unclear. V was trimmed by 0 bases and J by 6 bases, leaving 8 bases between them. CDR1 KGHSH and CDR2 LQKENI come from the germline V gene. The CDR3 spans 14 residues. CDR3 residues: CASSPPGLPGELFF. CDR3 nucleotides: TGTGCCAGCTCACCACCGGGCCTACCCGGGGAGCTGTTTTTT.

The chain is built from TRBV6-5 and TRBJ1-5, with 7 bases that match TRBD1. CDR1 and CDR2 from the germline V gene are MNHEY and SVGAGI. V was clipped by 2 bases and J by 6 bases; unmatched bases: 7. The CDR3 extends over 15 amino acids. The CDR3 coding sequence is TGTGCCAGCAGTTACAACAGGGGAACGGGTCAGCCCCAGCATTTT. The encoded protein is CASSYNRGTGQPQHF.

DNA of the CDR3: TGTGCCAGCAGCCCCCCACAGGGGAACGAGCAGTACTTC. Its translation is CASSPPQGNEQYF. The rearrangement joins TRBV9 to TRBJ2-7; 7 bases align to TRBD1. The V gene's germline CDR1 is SGDLS and CDR2 YYNGEE. CDR3 length: 13 amino acids. V trimming: 4 bases; J trimming: 5 bases; junction bases outside the gene matches: 6.

As for this clone: The sample carries other DNA sequences with the same CDR3. This sequence joins TRBV7-2 and TRBJ2-5; TRBD1 matches 8 bases. Germline-derived CDR1 and CDR2 are SGHTA and FQGNSA. This CDR3 region has 15 residues. After removal of 1 base from V and 2 bases from J, the junction contained 3 bases not matched to a gene. The CDR3 protein is CASSLVGDRQETQYF. The CDR3 DNA reads as TGTGCCAGCAGCTTAGTCGGGGACAGGCAAGAGACCCAGTACTTC.

The chain joins TRBV13 to TRBJ1-3, with a weak D call TRBD1 (6 bases). V was pared by 4 bases and J by 2 bases, with 9 bases between. Germline V gene sequence: CDR1 PRHDT, CDR2 FYEKMQ (reference sequence). The CDR3 contains 14 residues. The CDR3 here is CASSSWTAGNTIYF. The CDR3 DNA is TGTGCCAGCAGCTCCTGGACAGCTGGAAACACCATATATTTT.

The chain uses TRBV27 and TRBJ1-6; the D is unclear. V lost 4 bases, J lost 10 bases, and 11 bases lay in between. CDR1 is MNHEY, CDR2 SMNVEV, per germline (reference sequence). The CDR3 length is 13 residues. CDR3 protein: CASSSPAGSPLHF. The CDR3 nucleotides read TGTGCCAGCAGTTCGCCGGCCGGGTCACCCCTCCACTTT.

This sequence joins TRBV5-4 and TRBJ2-7; maybe TRBD1 (5 bases). Trimming took off 4 bases at V and 2 bases at J, with 16 bases between the two ends. Germline lookup yields CDR1 SGHNT and CDR2 YYREEE (reference sequence). The CDR3 contains 15 residues. The CDR3 here is CASSRATSGPYEQYF. CDR3 nucleotides: TGTGCCAGCAGCCGCGCGACTTCAGGGCCCTACGAGCAGTACTTC.

V and J are TRBV11-1 and TRBJ2-5; 8 positions agree with TRBD1. Germline CDR1 reads SGHAT; CDR2 reads FQDESV (reference sequence). This CDR3 comprises 13 residues. After removal of 1 base from V and 7 bases from J, the junction contained 2 bases not matched to a gene. CDR3 coding DNA: TGTGCCAGCAGCTTAGACAGGGGGGCGACCCAGTACTTC. Its protein product is CASSLDRGATQYF.